A single T cell receptor beta chain is shown here with its context. Given the absence of the conserved phenylalanine or tryptophan at the CDR3 end, a read error is likely. The second PCR ran roughly 7 to 11 cycles with a sample-barcoded 5' primer and J-beta primers. A single record per CDR3 protein comes from TCRdb applying MiXCR to the 5' RACE reads. Here the sample spans 800,000 to 1,300,000 distinct CDR3 sequences, almost 25% being singletons. The sample originates from a study of blood T cells in healthy people across ages. Looked up from germline, CDR1 is LNHNV and CDR2 is YYDKDF (reference sequence). CDR3 length: 15 amino acids. The V gene lost 5 bases and the J gene lost 8 bases, with 19 bases spanning the gap. The same specimen was also included in a second study, on T cells of mothers and their children.

The chain carries TRBV15 and TRBJ2-1; tentatively, D is TRBD1 or TRBD2 (5 bases each). The clonotype comes from a girl aged 2-9 years in good health. The sample consisted of blood. The CDR3 here is CATSPGTNGKDEQFL. The CDR3 DNA is TGTGCCACCAGCCCCGGGACCAACGGAAAGGATGAGCAGTTCCTC.